The entry below gives a single T cell receptor beta chain sequence along with its context. In the authors' methods: Cell counts per sample came from amplifying reference gene primers. Profiling relied on immunoSEQ multiplex PCR, and the TCRdb table lists in-frame clones only, not all of them. V and J calls and clone size follow that table, whereas D and trimming were derived from the DNA. The sample carries around 400,000 clones, around 92% recorded once. The sample comes from a study of blood T cell repertoires in COVID-19. Study in general: PBMCs, B-cell-depleted T cells, or T cells provided the cDNA or gDNA that made up the material.

Those who participated ranged in age from 18 to 89 years and resided in about two dozen US areas. The study assigned cohorts using participant-reported clinical history. The CDR3 spans 16 residues. The specimen was PBMCs or T cells enriched from blood (not recorded which). The V gene is TRBV21-1, the J gene TRBJ2-7; the D call of TRBD1 is as the table states it, not checked on the DNA. TRBV21-1 constitutes a pseudogene. This clonotype was obtained from a woman younger than 45 who had recovered from COVID-19. The CDR3 is CASSETRQGSSYEQYF. CDR3 in DNA: TGTGCCAGCAGCGAAACCAGACAGGGAAGCTCCTACGAGCAGTACTTC.